The clone carrying this T cell receptor beta chain was detected only a few times. Its specificity is unknown. TCRdb redid the calling of the multiplex PCR reads with MiXCR, one entry per CDR3 protein. The data show approximately 37,000 distinct CDR3 sequences, with around a third seen just once and approximately 11% held by the top ten. These data originate in a study of breast tumors, draining lymph nodes, adjacent tissues. Findings and limits, study-wide: Luminal-like breast cancer showed significantly higher tumor–nontumor repertoire similarity than basal-like.

Germline assignment: CDR1 MNHEY and CDR2 SMNVEV (reference sequence). This CDR3 has 15 residues. V lost 7 bases to trimming and J lost 4 bases, with 17 bases between them. Sequencing input: breast tumor tissue. The genes are TRBV27 and TRBJ2-1; D is uncertain. This clonotype was obtained from a female donor with breast cancer. Some clones in this sample may be carry-over from other donors' samples. The CDR3 loop reads CASKNPAVSYNEQFF. CDR3 sequence (DNA): TGTGCCAGCAAAAACCCGGCGGTATCATACAATGAGCAGTTCTTC.